What follows is one TCR beta chain and its context. These data come from a study of shared clonotypes between healthy human individuals. Study-level background: A couple of women and a few men aged 18 to 49 served as donors.

Assay used: immunoSEQ multiplex PCR; TCRdb lists only in-frame clones, some missing. The sample carries about 2.5 million clones, under 95% recorded once. Germline V gives CDR1 SGHRS, CDR2 YFSETQ. The CDR3 sequence is 15 residues long. The V end lost 3 bases, the J end lost 3 bases, and 15 bases lay between the germline ends. The chain carries TRBV5-1 and TRBJ1-1; no clear D gene. The sequencing input was naive CD4+ T cells from PBMCs. As for subset: CD45RA+ positively selected. The clonotype was recovered from a man aged 18 to 30 in good health. Some clones in this sample may be carry-over from other donors' samples. CDR3 sequence: CASSYSTSRDTEAFF. The CDR3, as DNA: TGCGCCAGCAGCTACAGTACATCTAGGGACACTGAAGCTTTCTTT.